A single sample gave rise to the 15 T cell receptor beta chains below, sequenced in a study of T-cell memory formation after mild COVID-19. TCRdb passed the 5' RACE reads through MiXCR, listing each CDR3 protein once. The data show around 450,000 distinct CDR3 sequences, with 20% to 25% seen just once and around 9% held by the top ten. Sequenced input: PBMCs or a T cell subset sorted from them (not recorded which). Every receptor here comes from an adult woman who had mild COVID-19 (a few samples of this study predate the infection). Cell type and time point are not known.

The chain links TRBV5-1 to TRBJ2-3; 10 nucleotides agree with TRBD2. Germline trimming cut 6 bases from V and 0 bases from J; bases unmatched to any gene: 1. CDR3 size: 14 residues. The V gene's germline CDR1 is SGHRS and CDR2 YFSETQ. CDR3 in amino acids: CASNSGGSTDTQYF. The CDR3 DNA is TGCGCCAGCAATAGCGGGGGGAGCACAGATACGCAGTATTTT.

This clonotype was seen a handful of times. This rearrangement joins TRBV11-2 to TRBJ2-7; D is undetermined. Per the germline V gene, CDR1 is SGHAT and CDR2 is FQNNGV. The CDR3 is made up of 16 amino acids. Trimming took off 5 bases at V and 0 bases at J, with 17 bases between the two ends. The CDR3 is CASSPLARTNSYEQYF. Here the CDR3 DNA reads TGTGCCAGCAGCCCCCTCGCGCGGACCAACTCCTACGAGCAGTACTTC.

This clonotype came up a few times. V gene TRBV3-1 combines with J gene TRBJ2-1; 7 bases line up with TRBD2. This CDR3 is built from 16 residues. Looked up from germline, CDR1 is LGHDT and CDR2 is YNNKEL (reference sequence). V lost 3 bases and J lost 12; bases outside the gene matches: 17. In nucleotides, the CDR3 is TGTGCCAGCAGCCAGGCGACGCCGGGACTAAAGGTTTGGCAGTTCTTC. This encodes CASSQATPGLKVWQFF.

This clonotype occurred a few times. The chain joins TRBV2 to TRBJ2-7, with D hard to call. The CDR3 is 13 amino acids. Germline V gene data show CDR1 as SNHLY and CDR2 as FYNNEI. V gave up 0 bases and J gave up 5 bases, with 8 bases separating them. DNA for the CDR3: TGTGCCAGCAGTGAAGCCGGCGGCGACGAGCAGTACTTC. It specifies CASSEAGGDEQYF. Drawing the rest from reference TRBV2 and TRBJ2-7, the complete variable domain is EPEVTQTPSHQVTQMGQEVILRCVPISNHLYFYWYRQILGQKVEFLVSFYNNEISEKSEIFDDQFSVERPDGSNFTLKIRSTKLEDSAMYFCASSEAGGDEQYFGPGTRLTVT.

The V call is TRBV6-6, the J call TRBJ2-7, with 7 bases fitting TRBD1. CDR1 MNHNY and CDR2 SVGAGI come from the germline V gene (reference sequence). The CDR3 consists of 15 residues. Trimming took 6 bases from V and 4 from J; bases not matched to a gene: 12. The CDR3 spells CASRNDMGRGYEQYF. The CDR3 DNA follows: TGTGCCAGCAGAAACGATATGGGCAGGGGGTACGAGCAGTACTTC.

This clonotype was seen a few times. The chain employs TRBV6-6 and TRBJ1-6; TRBD1 matches at 11 bases. The V gene's germline CDR1 is MNHNY and CDR2 SVGAGI (reference sequence). Unmatched junction bases numbered 5, after V lost 10 bases and J lost 3 bases. This CDR3 has 15 residues. The CDR3 spells CATRDRGYYNSPLHF. In nucleotides, the CDR3 is TGTGCCACTCGGGACAGGGGGTACTATAATTCACCCCTCCACTTT.

V is TRBV5-1 and J is TRBJ1-2; D may be TRBD1 (6 bases). CDR1 SGHRS and CDR2 YFSETQ come from the germline V gene. The ends were cut back, 4 bases at V and 8 bases at J, with 12 bases in the middle. This CDR3 has 12 amino acids. This chain's CDR3 is CASSQGTRGYTF. CDR3 sequence (DNA): TGCGCCAGCAGCCAAGGGACACGCGGCTACACCTTC.

The chain joins TRBV3-1 to TRBJ2-5; no firm D call. The germline V gene has CDR1 LGHDT and CDR2 YNNKEL (reference sequence). There are 13 residues in the CDR3. V lost 3 bases and J 5 bases, leaving 10 bases between the germline ends. Here the CDR3 DNA reads TGTGCCAGCAGCCAGACTTTTGAGGAGACCCAGTACTTC. This gives the protein CASSQTFEETQYF.

The J gene is TRBJ2-7, the V gene TRBV2; D gene uncertain. V dropped 3 bases and J dropped 7 bases, with 13 bases sitting between them. CDR1 and CDR2 from the germline V gene are SNHLY and FYNNEI. This CDR3 spans 13 amino acids. CDR3 protein: CASSDGPQGEQYF. CDR3 bases: TGTGCCAGCAGTGACGGTCCTCAAGGTGAGCAGTACTTC. Variable domain in full (rest from reference TRBV2 and TRBJ2-7): EPEVTQTPSHQVTQMGQEVILRCVPISNHLYFYWYRQILGQKVEFLVSFYNNEISEKSEIFDDQFSVERPDGSNFTLKIRSTKLEDSAMYFCASSDGPQGEQYFGPGTRLTVT.

A few counts support this clonotype. V is TRBV6-1 and J is TRBJ2-7, with 9 bases matching TRBD1. The junction had 12 bases not matched to a gene; V was cut back by 0 bases and J by 0 bases. CDR3 length: 19 residues. CDR1 is MNHNS, CDR2 SASEGT, per germline. The CDR3 DNA reads TGTGCCAGCAGTGAAGCCCATTGGGACAGGGTGGGAGTCTCCTACGAGCAGTACTTC. Translation gives CASSEAHWDRVGVSYEQYF.

This clonotype was seen only a few times. This chain joins TRBV4-2 and TRBJ1-1; unclear D gene. The CDR3 contains 13 residues. The germline V and J ends were trimmed by 5 bases and 1 base, with 8 bases remaining between them. Germline V CDR1 and CDR2: LGHNA, YNFKEQ. The CDR3 bases are TGTGCCAGCAGCGAAACAGAGAACACTGAAGCTTTCTTT. Amino acids: CASSETENTEAFF.

The table lists this clonotype with a few counts. The chain is built from TRBV9 and TRBJ2-3; D remains ambiguous. V was clipped by 2 bases and J by 0 bases, with 4 bases between them. CDR1 and CDR2 (germline): SGDLS, YYNGEE. The CDR3 totals 13 residues. The CDR3: CASSVRSTDTQYF. DNA of the CDR3: TGTGCCAGCAGCGTCCGTAGCACAGATACGCAGTATTTT.

The V and J genes are TRBV2 and TRBJ2-3; D gene unclear. CDR1 SNHLY and CDR2 FYNNEI come from the germline V gene. The CDR3 sequence is 10 residues long. Trimming removed 6 bases from V and 6 bases from J, with 4 bases in between. The CDR3, as DNA: TGTGCCAGCAGAATGGATACGCAGTATTTT. It is translated as CASRMDTQYF.

This clonotype was counted only a few times. This sequence joins TRBV5-1 and TRBJ1-1; D remains ambiguous. Germline V lookup: CDR1 SGHRS, CDR2 YFSETQ. The V and J ends lost 8 bases and 2 bases respectively, with 16 bases between them. The CDR3 spans 14 residues. The CDR3 loop is CARKKIWRNTEAFF. The CDR3 coding sequence is TGCGCCAGGAAAAAAATTTGGCGAAACACTGAAGCTTTCTTT.

J is TRBJ2-1 and V is TRBV3-1; tentatively, D is TRBD2 (6 bases). This CDR3 contains 13 residues. V was cut by 1 base and J by 5 bases, with 6 bases left in between. Germline assignment: CDR1 LGHDT and CDR2 YNNKEL (reference sequence). The CDR3 region is CASSQGGDNEQFF. The CDR3 DNA follows: TGTGCCAGCAGCCAAGGGGGGGACAATGAGCAGTTCTTC.